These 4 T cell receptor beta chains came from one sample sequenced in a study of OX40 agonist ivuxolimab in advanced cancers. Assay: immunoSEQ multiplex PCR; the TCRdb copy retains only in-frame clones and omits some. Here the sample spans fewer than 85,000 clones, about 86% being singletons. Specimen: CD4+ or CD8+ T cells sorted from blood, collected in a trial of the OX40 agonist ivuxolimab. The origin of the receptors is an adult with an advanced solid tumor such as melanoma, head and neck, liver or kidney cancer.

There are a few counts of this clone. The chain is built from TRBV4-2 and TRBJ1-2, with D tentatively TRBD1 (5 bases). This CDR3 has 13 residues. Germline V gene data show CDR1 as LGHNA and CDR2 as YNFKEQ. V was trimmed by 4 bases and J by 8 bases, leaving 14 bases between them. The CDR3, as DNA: TGTGCCAGCAGCCGGGACGGGAGTCAGGGCTACACCTTC. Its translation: CASSRDGSQGYTF.

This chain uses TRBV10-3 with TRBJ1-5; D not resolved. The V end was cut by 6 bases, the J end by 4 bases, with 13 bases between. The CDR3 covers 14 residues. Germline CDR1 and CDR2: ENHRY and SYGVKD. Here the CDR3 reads CAISSGAGNQPQHF. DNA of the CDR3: TGTGCCATCAGCTCGGGCGCGGGGAATCAGCCCCAGCATTTT.

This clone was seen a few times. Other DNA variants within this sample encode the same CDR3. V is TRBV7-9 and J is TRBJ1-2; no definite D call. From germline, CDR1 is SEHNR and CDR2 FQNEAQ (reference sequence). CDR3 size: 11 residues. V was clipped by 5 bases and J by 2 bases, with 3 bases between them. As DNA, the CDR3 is TGTGCCAGCAGCCTGAACTATGGCTACACCTTC. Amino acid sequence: CASSLNYGYTF.

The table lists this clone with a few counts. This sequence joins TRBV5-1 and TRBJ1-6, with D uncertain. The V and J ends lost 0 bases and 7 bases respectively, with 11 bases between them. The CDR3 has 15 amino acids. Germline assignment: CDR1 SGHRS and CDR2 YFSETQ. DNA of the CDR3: TGCGCCAGCAGCTTGGGTAACAGTTTGAATTCACCCCTCCACTTT. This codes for CASSLGNSLNSPLHF.